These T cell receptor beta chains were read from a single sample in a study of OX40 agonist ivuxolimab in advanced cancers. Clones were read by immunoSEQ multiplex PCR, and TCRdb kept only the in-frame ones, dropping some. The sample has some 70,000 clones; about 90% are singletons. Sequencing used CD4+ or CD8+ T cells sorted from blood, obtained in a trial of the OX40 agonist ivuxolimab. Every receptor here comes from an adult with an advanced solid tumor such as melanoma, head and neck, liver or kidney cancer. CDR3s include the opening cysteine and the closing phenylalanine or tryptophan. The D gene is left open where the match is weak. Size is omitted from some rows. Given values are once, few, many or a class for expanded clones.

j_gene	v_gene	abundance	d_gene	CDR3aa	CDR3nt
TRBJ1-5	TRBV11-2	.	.	CASSPDRDQPQHF	TGTGCCAGCAGCCCCGACAGAGATCAGCCCCAGCATTTT
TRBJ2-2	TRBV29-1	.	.	CSVELGIATGELFF	TGCAGCGTTGAACTCGGGATTGCCACCGGGGAGCTGTTTTTT
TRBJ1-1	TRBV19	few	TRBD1	CASSMGTANTEAFF	TGTGCCAGTAGTATGGGGACAGCAAACACTGAAGCTTTCTTT
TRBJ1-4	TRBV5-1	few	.	CASSLGGVGEKLFF	TGCGCCAGCAGCTTGGGAGGGGTCGGTGAAAAACTGTTTTTT
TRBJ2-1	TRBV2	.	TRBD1	CASRGTGDYNEQFF	TGTGCCAGCAGGGGGACAGGGGATTACAATGAGCAGTTCTTC
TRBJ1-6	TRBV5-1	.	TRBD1	CASSFHRDRATNSPLHF	TGCGCCAGCAGCTTTCACCGGGACAGGGCTACGAATTCACCCCTCCACTTT
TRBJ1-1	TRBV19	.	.	CASSIESKQWNTEAFF	TGTGCCAGTAGTATAGAAAGCAAACAATGGAACACTGAAGCTTTCTTT
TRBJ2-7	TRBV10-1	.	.	CASSVTTDHEQYF	TGCGCCAGCTCAGTCACGACAGACCACGAGCAGTACTTC
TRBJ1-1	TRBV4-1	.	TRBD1	CASSQVDRGMAEAFF	TGCGCCAGCAGCCAAGTTGACAGGGGGATGGCTGAAGCTTTCTTT
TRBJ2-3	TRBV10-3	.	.	CAISESARRESTDTQYF	TGTGCCATCAGTGAGTCGGCTCGACGGGAGAGCACAGATACGCAGTATTTT
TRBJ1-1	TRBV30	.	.	CAWSVRGYTEAFF	TGTGCCTGGAGTGTAAGGGGGTACACTGAAGCTTTCTTT
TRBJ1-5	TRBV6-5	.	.	CASSASQPQHF	TGTGCCAGCAGCGCGAGTCAGCCCCAGCATTTT
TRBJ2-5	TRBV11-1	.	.	CASSRGVWETQYF	TGTGCCAGCAGCAGGGGGGTTTGGGAGACCCAGTACTTC
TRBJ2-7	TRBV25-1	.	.	CASSGGTYEQYF	TGTGCCAGCAGTGGCGGGACCTACGAGCAGTACTTC
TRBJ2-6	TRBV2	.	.	CASSATGARSGANVLTF	TGTGCCAGCAGTGCCACAGGAGCACGATCTGGGGCCAACGTCCTGACTTTC
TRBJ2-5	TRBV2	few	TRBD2	CASKGGSGSLETQYF	TGTGCCAGCAAAGGAGGTAGCGGGAGCCTAGAGACCCAGTACTTC
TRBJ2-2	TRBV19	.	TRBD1	CASRVVQGVNTGELFF	TGTGCCAGTAGGGTGGTACAGGGGGTAAACACCGGGGAGCTGTTTTTT
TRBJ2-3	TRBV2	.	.	CASGYPGTSTDTQYF	TGTGCCAGCGGATACCCCGGGACTAGCACAGATACGCAGTATTTT
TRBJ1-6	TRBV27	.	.	CASRRQGNSYNSPLHF	TGTGCCAGCAGGCGTCAGGGGAACTCCTATAATTCACCCCTCCACTTT
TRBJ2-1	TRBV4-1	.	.	CASSQNYNEQFF	TGCGCCAGCAGCCAGAACTACAATGAGCAGTTCTTC
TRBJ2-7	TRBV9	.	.	CASSVDGPAYEQYF	TGTGCCAGCAGCGTAGATGGACCTGCCTACGAGCAGTACTTC